Listed below are T cell receptor beta chains from one sample, sequenced in a study of CD8+CD57+ T cells in acquired aplastic anemia. TCRdb reanalysed the reads using MiXCR and keeps one entry per CDR3 protein. The sample holds roughly 500,000 distinct CDR3 sequences, 25% to 40% seen once. Specimen: sorted CD4+, CD8+, or CD8+CD57+ T cells (not recorded which) from PBMCs. Source of these receptors: a human donor with aplastic anemia. Each CDR3 is given with its conserved first and last residue. A D gene is named only where the DNA matches it firmly. The size of a clone is reported for some rows only, either as once, few or many, or as a class for expanded clones.

V	J	size	D	DNA	CDR3
TRBV30	TRBJ1-2	few	.	TGTGCCTGGGTAAGGGGGGAGAGTGCCTATGGCTACACCTTC	CAWVRGESAYGYTF
TRBV10-3	TRBJ2-3	many	TRBD2	TGTGCCATCAGCCCTCAGACTAGCGAGATCACAGATACGCAGTATTTT	CAISPQTSEITDTQYF
TRBV4-3	TRBJ1-6	many	.	TGCGCCAGCAGCCAAGGAGGGTATTCACCCCTCCACTTT	CASSQGGYSPLHF
TRBV7-8	TRBJ2-7	.	TRBD1	TGTGCCAGCAGCATGGACAGGGGGCTATCCTACGAGCAGTACTTC	CASSMDRGLSYEQYF
TRBV25-1	TRBJ1-6	.	TRBD1	TGTGCCAGCAGCGATACCGGGACAGGGGTCATTAGTTGGGGTGATTCACCCCTCCACTTT	CASSDTGTGVISWGDSPLHF
TRBV10-1	TRBJ2-7	.	.	TGCGCCAGCAGCCAGACCAGGGTGGAAGCGGGCGAGCAGTACTTC	CASSQTRVEAGEQYF
TRBV29-1	TRBJ1-2	many	.	TGCAGCGTTGATCCTAGCTATAACTATGGCTACACCTTC	CSVDPSYNYGYTF
TRBV2	TRBJ2-5	many	.	TGTGCCAGCAGTGGACAGAACCAAGAGACCCAGTACTTC	CASSGQNQETQYF
TRBV2	TRBJ2-3	.	TRBD1	TGTGCCAGCGGGCCGGGACAGAACACAGATACGCAGTATTTT	CASGPGQNTDTQYF
TRBV7-9	TRBJ2-2	many	.	TGTGCCAGCAGCTTAGAAGCCGGGGAGCTGTTTTTT	CASSLEAGELFF
TRBV7-3	TRBJ1-1	.	.	TGTGCCAGCAGCCAGCGGGGCACCCCCAAGGTCTACACTGAAGCTTTCTTT	CASSQRGTPKVYTEAFF
TRBV12-3/TRBV12-4	TRBJ1-6	few	.	TGTGCCAGCAGTTTAGCGCTAGCAGGGGTAATCAATTCACCCCTCCACTTT	CASSLALAGVINSPLHF
TRBV7-9	TRBJ1-2	many	.	TGTGCCAGCAGCTTGGCCTCTTGGGGCTACACCTTC	CASSLASWGYTF
TRBV25-1	TRBJ2-5	.	.	TGTGCTAGTGGTTTGGACAAGGGGACCCAGTACTTC	CASGLDKGTQYF
TRBV19	TRBJ2-7	.	.	TGTGCCAGTAGTATAACGCTGACATCCTCCTACGAGCAGTACTTC	CASSITLTSSYEQYF
TRBV2	TRBJ1-1	many	.	TGTGCCAGCAGTGAACAGAGCACTGAAGCTTTCTTT	CASSEQSTEAFF
TRBV24-1	TRBJ1-2	many	.	TGTGCCACCAGTCTAGGGACTGGGGGCTACACCTTC	CATSLGTGGYTF
TRBV7-3	TRBJ2-2	many	.	TGTGCCAGCAGCTTAGGACTGGACAACACCGGGGAGCTGTTTTTT	CASSLGLDNTGELFF
TRBV2	TRBJ1-2	.	TRBD1	TGTGCCAGCAGTTGGCACAGGGACAGGTCGTATGGCTACACCTTC	CASSWHRDRSYGYTF
TRBV6-1	TRBJ2-2	.	.	TGTGCCAGCAGTGCCCTACAAACGAACACCGGGGAGCTGTTTTTT	CASSALQTNTGELFF
TRBV10-3	TRBJ1-2	once	.	TGTGCCATCAGATCGGGATTCTATGGCTACACCTTC	CAIRSGFYGYTF
TRBV10-3	TRBJ2-2	.	.	TGTGCCAGCAGGGGGGCCCGTAAGGCCGGGGAGCTGTTTTTT	CASRGARKAGELFF
TRBV2	TRBJ1-5	many	TRBD1	TGTGCCAGCAGTGCGGACAGGGGAAATCAGCCCCAGCATTTT	CASSADRGNQPQHF
TRBV11-1	TRBJ2-1	.	.	TGTGCCAGCAGCTTGGTGCAGGCTAAATACAATGAGCAGTTCTTC	CASSLVQAKYNEQFF
TRBV7-9	TRBJ2-1	many	.	TGTGCCAGCAGCTTAGCGGGCACGCATGAGCAGTTCTTC	CASSLAGTHEQFF
TRBV9	TRBJ2-3	many	.	TGTGCCAGCAGCGTAGGGGTCAGAGCCACAGATACGCAGTATTTT	CASSVGVRATDTQYF
TRBV20-1	TRBJ1-2	few	TRBD1	TGCAGTGCTAGACTGGGACAGGGGGCGTCTGGCTACACCTTC	CSARLGQGASGYTF
TRBV14	TRBJ1-3	many	.	TGTGCCAGCAGGAGGACGGGCTCTGGAAACACCATATATTTT	CASRRTGSGNTIYF
TRBV20-1	TRBJ1-5	.	.	TGCAGTGCTAGAAGGCAGGGTCAACAGCCCCAGCATTTT	CSARRQGQQPQHF
TRBV19	TRBJ1-1	many	.	TGTGCCAGTAGTATGGCTTTCTTT	CASSMAFF
TRBV5-5	TRBJ1-5	.	.	TGTGCCAGCAGCCGACTAGGAGGGTACAATCAGCCCCAGCATTTT	CASSRLGGYNQPQHF
TRBV7-8	TRBJ2-5	many	TRBD1	TGTGCCAGCAGCCCCGTCTACAGGGGAGAGACCCAGTACTTC	CASSPVYRGETQYF
TRBV3-1	TRBJ1-5	.	.	TGTGCCAGCAGCTTAGTTTCAGGGCCCAATCAGCCCCAGCATTTT	CASSLVSGPNQPQHF
TRBV6-1	TRBJ1-5	few	.	TGTGCCAGCTTCGAGACCGACTACAATCAGCCCCAGCATTTT	CASFETDYNQPQHF
TRBV5-1	TRBJ1-3	.	.	TGCGCCAGCAGCTTGTACAGTAGCTCTGGAAACACCATATATTTT	CASSLYSSSGNTIYF
TRBV29-1	TRBJ2-7	once	TRBD2	TGCAGCGTTGAAGGGGGGACTAGCGGATCCTACGAGCAGTACTTC	CSVEGGTSGSYEQYF
TRBV10-1	TRBJ1-1	many	TRBD1	TGCGCCAGCAGTCCCGGGACAGGGGGCGCGGACACTGAAGCTTTCTTT	CASSPGTGGADTEAFF
TRBV10-3	TRBJ2-7	.	TRBD2	TGTGCCAGCACTCGACTAGCGGGGAGGGGCGAGCAGTACTTC	CASTRLAGRGEQYF
TRBV5-5	TRBJ2-7	.	TRBD1	TGTACCAGCAGCTTGGCCGGACAGGGAAGGACCTACGAGCAGTACTTC	CTSSLAGQGRTYEQYF
TRBV10-1	TRBJ1-1	.	.	TGCGCCACAGCCCATCCGGACACTGAAGCTTTCTTT	CATAHPDTEAFF
TRBV5-6	TRBJ1-3	few	.	TGTGCCAGCAGCTTGGCCTCGGAAGGCACCATATATTTT	CASSLASEGTIYF